The rows below give T cell receptor beta chains drawn from one sample of a study of T cells after yellow fever vaccination. TCRdb reanalysed the 5' RACE reads using MiXCR and keeps one entry per CDR3 protein. The sample carries 300,000 to 400,000 distinct CDR3 sequences, about 10% recorded once. The sequencing here drew on CD4+ T cells sorted from PBMCs, taken 45 days after the yellow fever booster vaccination. The receptor set was obtained from a young man who received the YFV17D yellow fever vaccine. CDR3s include the opening cysteine and the closing phenylalanine or tryptophan. The D gene is left open where the match is weak. Clone size is given for some rows only: seen once, a few or many times, or a class if the clone is expanded.

v_gene: TRBV12-3/TRBV12-4; d_gene: .; abundance: few; j_gene: TRBJ2-5; CDR3aa: CASRPQVVKTQYF; CDR3nt: TGTGCCAGCAGGCCGCAAGTCGTTAAGACCCAGTACTTC
v_gene: TRBV19; d_gene: TRBD1; abundance: few; j_gene: TRBJ2-7; CDR3aa: CASKRTGSYEQYF; CDR3nt: TGTGCCAGTAAGCGGACAGGGTCATACGAGCAGTACTTC
v_gene: TRBV14; d_gene: TRBD2; abundance: .; j_gene: TRBJ2-2; CDR3aa: CASSQLAGGITGELFF; CDR3nt: TGTGCCAGCAGCCAGCTAGCGGGGGGGATCACCGGGGAGCTGTTTTTT
v_gene: TRBV25-1; d_gene: TRBD1; abundance: few; j_gene: TRBJ1-6; CDR3aa: CASSLGQGYNSPLHF; CDR3nt: TGTGCCAGCAGCCTCGGACAGGGGTATAATTCACCCCTCCACTTT
v_gene: TRBV5-1; d_gene: .; abundance: few; j_gene: TRBJ2-1; CDR3aa: CASSRTASSYNEQFF; CDR3nt: TGCGCCAGCAGCCGGACAGCCAGCTCCTACAATGAGCAGTTCTTC
v_gene: TRBV7-2; d_gene: .; abundance: .; j_gene: TRBJ2-3; CDR3aa: CASTLGGRTDTQYF; CDR3nt: TGTGCCAGCACCTTGGGGGGCCGCACAGATACGCAGTATTTT
v_gene: TRBV20-1; d_gene: .; abundance: few; j_gene: TRBJ1-4; CDR3aa: CSARRDYRWNEKLFF; CDR3nt: TGCAGTGCCAGACGCGACTACAGATGGAATGAAAAACTGTTTTTT
v_gene: TRBV7-9; d_gene: .; abundance: many; j_gene: TRBJ1-5; CDR3aa: CASSSTRGNQPQHF; CDR3nt: TGTGCCAGCAGCTCAACTAGGGGCAATCAGCCCCAGCATTTT
v_gene: TRBV12-3/TRBV12-4; d_gene: TRBD1; abundance: few; j_gene: TRBJ2-4; CDR3aa: CASSFGTGIGGKNIQYF; CDR3nt: TGTGCCAGCAGTTTTGGGACAGGGATAGGCGGCAAAAACATTCAGTACTTC
v_gene: TRBV6-5; d_gene: .; abundance: few; j_gene: TRBJ2-3; CDR3aa: CAIGARADTQYF; CDR3nt: TGTGCCATTGGGGCCAGGGCAGATACGCAGTATTTT
v_gene: TRBV29-1; d_gene: .; abundance: .; j_gene: TRBJ2-1; CDR3aa: CSGSGSMSSYNEQFF; CDR3nt: TGCAGCGGCTCAGGGTCAATGAGCTCCTACAATGAGCAGTTCTTC
v_gene: TRBV4-3; d_gene: TRBD2; abundance: .; j_gene: TRBJ2-5; CDR3aa: CASSQDLSSGAKKETQYF; CDR3nt: TGCGCCAGCAGCCAAGATCTGTCCAGCGGGGCAAAGAAAGAGACCCAGTACTTC
v_gene: TRBV28; d_gene: .; abundance: few; j_gene: TRBJ2-3; CDR3aa: CASATHGVLTDTQYF; CDR3nt: TGTGCCAGCGCAACCCACGGGGTCCTCACAGATACGCAGTATTTT
v_gene: TRBV20-1; d_gene: TRBD1; abundance: many; j_gene: TRBJ1-1; CDR3aa: CSASMQGAWTEAFF; CDR3nt: TGCAGTGCTAGCATGCAGGGGGCGTGGACTGAAGCTTTCTTT
v_gene: TRBV7-2; d_gene: .; abundance: few; j_gene: TRBJ2-5; CDR3aa: CASSLSSGPWGTQYF; CDR3nt: TGTGCCAGCAGCTTAAGCAGCGGGCCCTGGGGGACCCAGTACTTC
v_gene: TRBV12-5; d_gene: .; abundance: .; j_gene: TRBJ2-2; CDR3aa: CASGARDSSTGELFF; CDR3nt: TGTGCTAGTGGTGCCCGTGACAGCTCAACCGGGGAGCTGTTTTTT
v_gene: TRBV15; d_gene: .; abundance: many; j_gene: TRBJ2-1; CDR3aa: CATTRPRGARMSSYNEQFF; CDR3nt: TGTGCCACCACCCGTCCCCGGGGGGCCCGGATGAGCTCCTACAATGAGCAGTTCTTC
v_gene: TRBV6-5; d_gene: TRBD1; abundance: .; j_gene: TRBJ2-5; CDR3aa: CASSRTGVGQETQYF; CDR3nt: TGTGCCAGCAGTAGGACAGGGGTGGGCCAAGAGACCCAGTACTTC
v_gene: TRBV28; d_gene: .; abundance: .; j_gene: TRBJ1-4; CDR3aa: CASSLRAATNEKLFF; CDR3nt: TGTGCCAGCAGTTTAAGGGCGGCAACTAATGAAAAACTGTTTTTT